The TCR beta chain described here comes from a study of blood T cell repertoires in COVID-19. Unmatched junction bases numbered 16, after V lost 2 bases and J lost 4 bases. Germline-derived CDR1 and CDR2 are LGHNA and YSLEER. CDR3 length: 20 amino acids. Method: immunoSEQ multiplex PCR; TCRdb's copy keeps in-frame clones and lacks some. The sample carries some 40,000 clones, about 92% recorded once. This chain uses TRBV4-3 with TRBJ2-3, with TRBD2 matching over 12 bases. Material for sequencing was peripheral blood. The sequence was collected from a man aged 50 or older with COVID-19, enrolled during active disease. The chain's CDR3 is CASSQWGLLAGGPVADTQYF. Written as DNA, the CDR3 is TGCGCCAGCAGCCAATGGGGGCTGCTAGCGGGAGGGCCCGTGGCAGATACGCAGTATTTT.